This note documents a single TCR beta chain sequence. Germline and junction disagree at one end, which may indicate a read error. No cell sorting was done before RNA was extracted from the tissue. Chemotherapy-naive patients with new lung cancer underwent thoracic surgery in China, August–late 2014. This sample stems from a study of tumor and adjacent non-tumor tissue in lung cancer. Study context: There were some 11 adenocarcinoma, 2 squamous cell carcinoma and 1 small cell lung cancer cases.

The library came from three nested PCR rounds adapted from ARM-PCR protocols. MiXCR, run by TCRdb on the multiplex PCR reads, gives a single entry per CDR3 protein. The sample includes some 93,000 distinct CDR3 sequences, around 71% of them seen just once. Germline assignment: CDR1 MGHRA and CDR2 YSYEKL. CDR3 length: 18 amino acids. The V gene is TRBV4-1, the J gene TRBJ1-2; 12 bases line up with TRBD1. The sequencing input was lung tumor tissue. This TCR derives from a man between 60 and 70 years old with non-small cell lung cancer. CDR3 region: CASSQTGTGGRVYYGYTF. Here the CDR3 DNA reads TGCGCCAGCAGCCAAACCGGGACAGGGGGCAGAGTCTACTATGGTTACACCTTC.